A selection of T cell receptor beta chains follows, all from one sample in a study of cytomegalovirus exposure and HLA in healthy donors. Repertoires were generated with immunoSEQ multiplex PCR, while TCRdb's copy carries only in-frame clones and drops some. This repertoire shows under 200,000 clones, 60% to 85% found once; its top ten account for 7.4%. Material for sequencing was PBMCs. Receptors were obtained from a male donor in good health and CMV-seropositive. Both conserved end residues are part of each CDR3. A D gene is named only where the DNA matches it firmly. Size values are once, few and many counts, or a class for expanded clones, and some rows have none.

cdr3_nt: TGTGCCAGCAGCTTAGTTGTCAACGCGGGCACTGAAGCTTTCTTT
cdr3_aa: CASSLVVNAGTEAFF
v_call: TRBV7-2
d_call: .
j_call: TRBJ1-1
clone_size: .

cdr3_nt: TGTGCCTGGAGTGTCAGACTAGCGGGGGGGCGGAATGAGCAGTTCTTC
cdr3_aa: CAWSVRLAGGRNEQFF
v_call: TRBV30
d_call: TRBD2
j_call: TRBJ2-1
clone_size: .

cdr3_nt: TGTGCTAGCAGCTTACTAGGGGCCGACGAGCAGTACTTC
cdr3_aa: CASSLLGADEQYF
v_call: TRBV7-7
d_call: .
j_call: TRBJ2-7
clone_size: .

cdr3_nt: TGTGCTAGTGGTTTGGTACCCTCAGGGGCCAACACCGGGGAGCTGTTTTTT
cdr3_aa: CASGLVPSGANTGELFF
v_call: TRBV12-5
d_call: .
j_call: TRBJ2-2
clone_size: once

cdr3_nt: TGTGCCAGCAGCGTAGAACAGGGGATGAGCTCTGGGGCCAACGTCCTGACTTTC
cdr3_aa: CASSVEQGMSSGANVLTF
v_call: TRBV9
d_call: TRBD1
j_call: TRBJ2-6
clone_size: .

cdr3_nt: TGTGCCAGCAGTTCCAGACAGGGCCTTAACTATGGCTACACCTTC
cdr3_aa: CASSSRQGLNYGYTF
v_call: TRBV27
d_call: TRBD1
j_call: TRBJ1-2
clone_size: .

cdr3_nt: TGTGCCAGTAGTCCCCAGGGGCGGGATACGCAGTATTTT
cdr3_aa: CASSPQGRDTQYF
v_call: TRBV19
d_call: .
j_call: TRBJ2-3
clone_size: .

cdr3_nt: TGCAGCGTTGAAGAGACTAGCGGGGAGACCCAGTACTTC
cdr3_aa: CSVEETSGETQYF
v_call: TRBV29-1
d_call: TRBD2
j_call: TRBJ2-5
clone_size: .

cdr3_nt: TGTGCCAGTAGAGGGACACCGAACACCGGGGAGCTGTTTTTT
cdr3_aa: CASRGTPNTGELFF
v_call: TRBV19
d_call: .
j_call: TRBJ2-2
clone_size: once

cdr3_nt: TGTGCCAGCAGTTACTCTCCAATGGGACAGAGCTACGAGCAGTACTTC
cdr3_aa: CASSYSPMGQSYEQYF
v_call: TRBV6-5
d_call: TRBD1
j_call: TRBJ2-7
clone_size: .

cdr3_nt: TGTGCCAGCAGCGTAAGGGGTGGGGTTAGCTCCTACGAGCAGTACTTC
cdr3_aa: CASSVRGGVSSYEQYF
v_call: TRBV7-2
d_call: .
j_call: TRBJ2-7
clone_size: .

cdr3_nt: TGCAGCGTTTCCGACAGGGCATATGGCTACACCTTC
cdr3_aa: CSVSDRAYGYTF
v_call: TRBV29-1
d_call: TRBD1
j_call: TRBJ1-2
clone_size: .

cdr3_nt: TGTGCCAGCAGCGACGGACAGGGCCATAATTCACCCCTCCACTTT
cdr3_aa: CASSDGQGHNSPLHF
v_call: TRBV9
d_call: TRBD1
j_call: TRBJ1-6
clone_size: .

cdr3_nt: TGTGCCAGCAGTTACTTACGGGGGGGCCCAGAGACCCAGTACTTC
cdr3_aa: CASSYLRGGPETQYF
v_call: TRBV6-5
d_call: TRBD2
j_call: TRBJ2-5
clone_size: .

cdr3_nt: TGTGCCAGCAGCGCCGGGACAGGGATATATTTT
cdr3_aa: CASSAGTGIYF
v_call: TRBV9
d_call: TRBD1
j_call: TRBJ1-3
clone_size: .

cdr3_nt: TGTGCCAGCAGCTTATCAGTGAACACTGAAGCTTTCTTT
cdr3_aa: CASSLSVNTEAFF
v_call: TRBV7-6
d_call: .
j_call: TRBJ1-1
clone_size: .

cdr3_nt: TGTGCCAGCAGTGTCAGGCCGACACGAGACAATGAGCAGTTCTTC
cdr3_aa: CASSVRPTRDNEQFF
v_call: TRBV6-1
d_call: .
j_call: TRBJ2-1
clone_size: .

cdr3_nt: TGTGCCAGCAGCTTAAGGGACAGGGGGCCTTACAATGAGCAGTTCTTC
cdr3_aa: CASSLRDRGPYNEQFF
v_call: TRBV11-1
d_call: TRBD1
j_call: TRBJ2-1
clone_size: .

cdr3_nt: TGTGCCAGTAGTACTGAGCGGACAGGGTATATTGGCTACACCTTC
cdr3_aa: CASSTERTGYIGYTF
v_call: TRBV19
d_call: TRBD1
j_call: TRBJ1-2
clone_size: .

cdr3_nt: TGCGCCAGCGGACCAACTGGACAGTACGAGCAGTACTTC
cdr3_aa: CASGPTGQYEQYF
v_call: TRBV5-1
d_call: .
j_call: TRBJ2-7
clone_size: few

cdr3_nt: TGTGCCAGCAGTGAAATCCAGGGGGCGAACTATGGCTACACCTTC
cdr3_aa: CASSEIQGANYGYTF
v_call: TRBV2
d_call: TRBD1
j_call: TRBJ1-2
clone_size: .

cdr3_nt: TGTGCCAGCAGACCAGGGACTTCTAATTCACCCCTCCACTTT
cdr3_aa: CASRPGTSNSPLHF
v_call: TRBV28
d_call: .
j_call: TRBJ1-6
clone_size: .

cdr3_nt: TGTGCCAGCAGTGAATCGACAGATGGGGAAGGAAAACTGTTTTTT
cdr3_aa: CASSESTDGEGKLFF
v_call: TRBV25-1
d_call: .
j_call: TRBJ1-4
clone_size: .